A selection of T cell receptor beta chains follows, all from one sample in a study of tumor-infiltrating lymphocytes in localized non-small cell lung cancer. Assay: immunoSEQ multiplex PCR; the TCRdb copy retains only in-frame clones and omits some. The sample includes 20,000 to 30,000 clones, around 78% of them seen just once. The sample comprised lung tumor tissue. These TCRs come from a human donor with non-small cell lung cancer. Each CDR3 is given with its conserved first and last residue. Fields, in order: clone size, J gene, V gene, D gene, CDR3 DNA, CDR3 protein. A D gene is named only where the DNA matches it firmly. Only some rows state a clone size, as once, few, many or a class for expanded clones.

size: -; J: TRBJ2-3; V: TRBV11-3; D: -; DNA: TGTGCCAGCAGCCGGGGGCTCTCGACCACAGATACGCAGTATTTT; CDR3: CASSRGLSTTDTQYF
size: -; J: TRBJ2-1; V: TRBV6-6; D: -; DNA: TGTGCCAGCAGTAACCAGGGGATTCTGGTTGATGAGCAGTTCTTC; CDR3: CASSNQGILVDEQFF
size: -; J: TRBJ1-1; V: TRBV18; D: -; DNA: TGTGCCAGCTCAACCTCTGCCCGGCCCACTGAAGCTTTCTTT; CDR3: CASSTSARPTEAFF
size: -; J: TRBJ1-1; V: TRBV7-2; D: -; DNA: TGTGCCAGCGCCACGGGCAGGGAGAACACTGAAGCTTTCTTT; CDR3: CASATGRENTEAFF
size: -; J: TRBJ1-3; V: TRBV7-2; D: -; DNA: TGTGCCAGCAGCTTAGCGTCGGAGGCGGGAAACACCATATATTTT; CDR3: CASSLASEAGNTIYF
size: -; J: TRBJ2-1; V: TRBV5-5; D: -; DNA: TGTGCCAGCAGCTACGCGAGTGGGGGCCCAGATGAGCAGTTCTTC; CDR3: CASSYASGGPDEQFF
size: -; J: TRBJ2-3; V: TRBV7-2; D: -; DNA: TGTGCCAGCAGCTCAACTAGCCTTGGCACAGATACGCAGTATTTT; CDR3: CASSSTSLGTDTQYF
size: -; J: TRBJ2-1; V: TRBV25-1; D: -; DNA: TGTGCCAGCACCCAATGGGGCACAAGATTGCGTATAAATGAGCAGTTCTTC; CDR3: CASTQWGTRLRINEQFF
size: -; J: TRBJ2-4; V: TRBV7-2; D: -; DNA: TGTGCCAGCAGCTTAGGGCCGGAGAAAAACATTCAGTACTTC; CDR3: CASSLGPEKNIQYF
size: -; J: TRBJ2-2; V: TRBV7-3; D: TRBD1; DNA: TGTGCCAGCAGCAGCCGGGACAGGGCCGGGGAGCTGTTTTTT; CDR3: CASSSRDRAGELFF
size: few; J: TRBJ2-3; V: TRBV29-1; D: -; DNA: TGCAGCGTTGAAGATAGGACAACCAGAGGACCCGCCCGGCCAGATACGCAGTATTTT; CDR3: CSVEDRTTRGPARPDTQYF
size: -; J: TRBJ2-4; V: TRBV18; D: TRBD2; DNA: TGTGCCAGCTCACCGGCGGCTAGCGGGGGGGCTCAAAACATTCAGTACTTC; CDR3: CASSPAASGGAQNIQYF
size: -; J: TRBJ2-7; V: TRBV5-1; D: -; DNA: TGCGCCAGCAGCTTGGATATTGTGGGGGCCGTGGACGAGCAGTACTTC; CDR3: CASSLDIVGAVDEQYF
size: -; J: TRBJ2-5; V: TRBV11-3; D: -; DNA: TGTGCCAGCACCGTTCCCGGCCAGGCGGAGACCCAGTACTTC; CDR3: CASTVPGQAETQYF
size: -; J: TRBJ2-3; V: TRBV2; D: -; DNA: TGTGCCAGCAGTGAAAGGGTGGGACAAGGGTTTGGTACGCAGTATTTT; CDR3: CASSERVGQGFGTQYF
size: -; J: TRBJ2-7; V: TRBV18; D: TRBD1; DNA: TGTGCCAGCTCACCGGGACAGAGCTACGAGCAGTACTTC; CDR3: CASSPGQSYEQYF
size: -; J: TRBJ2-1; V: TRBV9; D: -; DNA: TGTGCCAGCAGCCCTGGGTTAGGCCCCTACAATGAGCAGTTCTTC; CDR3: CASSPGLGPYNEQFF
size: -; J: TRBJ1-1; V: TRBV7-9; D: -; DNA: TGTGCCAGCAGCTTAACAGGCCGTATGAACACTGAAGCTTTCTTT; CDR3: CASSLTGRMNTEAFF
size: few; J: TRBJ1-6; V: TRBV7-2; D: TRBD1; DNA: TGTGCCAGCAGCTTAGAGACAGGGGTAGGTTCACCCCTCCACTTT; CDR3: CASSLETGVGSPLHF
size: few; J: TRBJ2-3; V: TRBV5-4; D: -; DNA: TGTGCCAGCAGCTTTGACAGGTTCACAGATACGCAGTATTTT; CDR3: CASSFDRFTDTQYF
size: once; J: TRBJ1-3; V: TRBV19; D: -; DNA: TGTGCCAGTGGAAGGGGCGGTGCTGGAAACACCATATATTTT; CDR3: CASGRGGAGNTIYF
size: few; J: TRBJ2-7; V: TRBV11-2; D: TRBD2; DNA: TGTGCCAGCAGCAACCCGGGACTAGCCCAGACCCTCTCCTACGAGCAGTACTTC; CDR3: CASSNPGLAQTLSYEQYF
size: few; J: TRBJ2-5; V: TRBV2; D: TRBD1; DNA: TGTGCCAGCAGTGTACAGGGGGTTGAAGAGACCCAGTACTTC; CDR3: CASSVQGVEETQYF
size: -; J: TRBJ2-5; V: TRBV18; D: -; DNA: TGTGCCAGCTCACCAGATAGGAGTGGCGAGACCCAGTACTTC; CDR3: CASSPDRSGETQYF
size: -; J: TRBJ1-5; V: TRBV18; D: -; DNA: TGTGCCAGCTCAACGGGGACCGCGGGTCAGCCCCAGCATTTT; CDR3: CASSTGTAGQPQHF
size: -; J: TRBJ2-5; V: TRBV19; D: -; DNA: TGTGCCAGTAGTCTGGCCGTCGGGGAGACCCAGTACTTC; CDR3: CASSLAVGETQYF